This TCR beta chain was identified during a study of T cells after yellow fever vaccination. Study findings and constraints: In FACS-sorted repertoires, abundant clonotypes from the bulk population could appear as contaminants.

Germline loops: CDR1 GTSNPN, CDR2 SVGIG (reference sequence). This CDR3 has 12 amino acids. Deletions cut 2 bases from V and 4 bases from J, with 9 bases between. A 5'RACE template-switching step, the method used to make TCR cDNA, added a universal primer site and UMIs. One entry per CDR3 protein, called by TCRdb with MiXCR from the 5' RACE reads. The table records some 320,000 distinct CDR3 sequences, around 4.5% of them present only once. Only a few counts were recorded for this clonotype. As yet, its antigen is unknown. This clonotype was obtained from a man aged 18-30 years who received the YFV17D yellow fever vaccine. The source was PBMCs, collected 15 days after the yellow fever booster vaccination. This chain joins TRBV30 and TRBJ2-7; no firm D call. The CDR3 here is CAWSFNPYEQYF. CDR3 sequence (DNA): TGTGCCTGGAGTTTTAATCCGTACGAGCAGTACTTC.